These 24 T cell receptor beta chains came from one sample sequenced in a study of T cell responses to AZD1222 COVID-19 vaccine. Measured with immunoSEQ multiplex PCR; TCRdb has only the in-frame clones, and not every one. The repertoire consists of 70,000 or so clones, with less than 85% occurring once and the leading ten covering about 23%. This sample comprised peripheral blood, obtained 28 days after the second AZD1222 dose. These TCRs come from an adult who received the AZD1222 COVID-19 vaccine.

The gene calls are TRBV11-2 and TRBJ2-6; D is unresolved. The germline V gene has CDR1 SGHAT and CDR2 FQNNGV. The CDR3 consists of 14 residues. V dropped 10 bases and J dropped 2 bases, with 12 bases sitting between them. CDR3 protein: CATDGSAGANVLTF. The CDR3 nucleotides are TGTGCCACCGACGGTTCTGCTGGGGCCAACGTCCTGACTTTC.

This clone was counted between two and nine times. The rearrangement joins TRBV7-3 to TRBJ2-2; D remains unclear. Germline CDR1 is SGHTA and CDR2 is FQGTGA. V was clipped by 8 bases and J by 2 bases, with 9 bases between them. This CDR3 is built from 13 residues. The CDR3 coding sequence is TGTGCCAGCGGGCTAAGTAACACCGGGGAGCTGTTTTTT. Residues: CASGLSNTGELFF.

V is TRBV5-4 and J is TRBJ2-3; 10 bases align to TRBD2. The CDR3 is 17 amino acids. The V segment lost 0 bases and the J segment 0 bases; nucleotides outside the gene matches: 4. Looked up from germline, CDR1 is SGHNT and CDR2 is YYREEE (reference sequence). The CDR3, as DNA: TGTGCCAGCAGCTTGGGGACTAGCGGTTCTAGCACAGATACGCAGTATTTT. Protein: CASSLGTSGSSTDTQYF.

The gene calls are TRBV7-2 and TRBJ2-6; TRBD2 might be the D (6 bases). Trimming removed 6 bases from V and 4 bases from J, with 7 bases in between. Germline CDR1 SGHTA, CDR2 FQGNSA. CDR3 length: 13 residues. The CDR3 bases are TGTGCCAGCAGTCTAGCGGGGGCCAACGTCCTGACTTTC. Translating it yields CASSLAGANVLTF. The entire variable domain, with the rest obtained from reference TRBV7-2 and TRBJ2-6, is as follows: GAGVSQSPSNKVTEKGKDVELRCDPISGHTALYWYRQSLGQGLEFLIYFQGNSAPDKSGLPSDRFSAERTGGSVSTLTIQRTQQEDSAVYLCASSLAGANVLTFGAGSRLTVL.

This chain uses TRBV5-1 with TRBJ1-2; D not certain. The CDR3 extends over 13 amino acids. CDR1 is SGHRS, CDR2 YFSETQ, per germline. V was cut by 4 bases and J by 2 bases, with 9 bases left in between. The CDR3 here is CASSPPSNYGYTF. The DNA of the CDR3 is TGCGCCAGCAGCCCCCCGAGCAACTATGGCTACACCTTC. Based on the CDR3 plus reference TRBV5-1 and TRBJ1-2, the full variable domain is KAGVTQTPRYLIKTRGQQVTLSCSPISGHRSVSWYQQTPGQGLQFLFEYFSETQRNKGNFPGRFSGRQFSNSRSEMNVSTLELGDSALYLCASSPPSNYGYTFGSGTRLTVV.

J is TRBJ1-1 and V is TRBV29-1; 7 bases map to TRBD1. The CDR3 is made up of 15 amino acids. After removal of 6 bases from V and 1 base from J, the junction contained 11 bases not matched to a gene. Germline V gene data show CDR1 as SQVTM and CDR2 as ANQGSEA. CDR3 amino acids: CSVTQQGGANTEAFF. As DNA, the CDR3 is TGCAGCGTGACCCAGCAAGGGGGCGCGAACACTGAAGCTTTCTTT.

The CDR3 sequence: CASSLDGGFYEQYF. The DNA of the CDR3 is TGTGCCAGCAGCTTGGACGGCGGATTCTACGAGCAGTACTTC. V is TRBV5-5 and J is TRBJ2-7; D not certain. Deletions cut 0 bases from V and 3 bases from J, with 10 bases between. Germline V CDR1 and CDR2: SGHKS, YYEKEE (reference sequence). The CDR3 sequence is 14 residues long.

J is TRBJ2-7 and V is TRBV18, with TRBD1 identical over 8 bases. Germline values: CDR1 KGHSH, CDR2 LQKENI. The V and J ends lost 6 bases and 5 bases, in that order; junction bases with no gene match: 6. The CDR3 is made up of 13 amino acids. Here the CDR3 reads CASSRQGLDEQYF. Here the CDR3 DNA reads TGTGCCAGCTCCAGACAGGGGTTGGACGAGCAGTACTTC.

For the CDR3, the DNA is TGTGCCAGTAGTATACAGGGGAACGAGCAGTACTTC. Translating it yields CASSIQGNEQYF. This rearrangement joins TRBV19 to TRBJ2-7, with D maybe TRBD1 (6 bases). The CDR3 has 12 amino acids. The V end lost 2 bases, the J end lost 5 bases, and 7 bases lay between the germline ends. Germline V gene sequence: CDR1 LNHDA, CDR2 SQIVND (reference sequence).

CDR3 in amino acids: CASSVQGARNEQYF. The DNA for the CDR3 is TGTGCCAGCAGTGTGCAGGGGGCGCGGAACGAGCAGTACTTC. The chain links TRBV2 to TRBJ2-7, with TRBD1 matching 8 bases. Trimming took 4 bases from V and 5 from J; bases not matched to a gene: 7. The length of the CDR3 is 14 residues. Germline-derived CDR1 and CDR2 are SNHLY and FYNNEI.

CDR3 in amino acids: CSVEWEERYGYTF. CDR3 sequence (DNA): TGCAGCGTTGAATGGGAAGAACGCTATGGCTACACCTTC. The rearrangement links TRBV29-1 to TRBJ1-2, with no clear D. Trimming shortened V by 2 bases and J by 4 bases, and 11 bases separated the two germline ends. CDR1 SQVTM and CDR2 ANQGSEA come from the germline V gene. The CDR3 covers 13 residues.

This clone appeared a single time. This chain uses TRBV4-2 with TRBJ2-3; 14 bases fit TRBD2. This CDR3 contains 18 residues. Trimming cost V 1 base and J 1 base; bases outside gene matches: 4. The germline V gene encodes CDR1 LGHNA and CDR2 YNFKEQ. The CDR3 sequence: CASSQGRLAGGGTDTQYF. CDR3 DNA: TGTGCCAGCAGCCAAGGGAGACTAGCGGGGGGGGGCACAGATACGCAGTATTTT.

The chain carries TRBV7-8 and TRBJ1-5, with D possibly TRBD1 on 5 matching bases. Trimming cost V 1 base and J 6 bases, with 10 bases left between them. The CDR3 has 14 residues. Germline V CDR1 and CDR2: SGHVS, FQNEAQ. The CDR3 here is CASSLVPGSQPQHF. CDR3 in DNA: TGTGCCAGCAGCTTAGTCCCAGGGAGTCAGCCCCAGCATTTT.

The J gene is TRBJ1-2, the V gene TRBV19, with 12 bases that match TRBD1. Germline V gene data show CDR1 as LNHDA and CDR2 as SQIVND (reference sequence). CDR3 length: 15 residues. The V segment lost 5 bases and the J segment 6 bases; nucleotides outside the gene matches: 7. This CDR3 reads CASSPGTGGNHGYTF. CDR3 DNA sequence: TGTGCCAGTAGTCCCGGGACAGGGGGCAACCATGGCTACACCTTC.

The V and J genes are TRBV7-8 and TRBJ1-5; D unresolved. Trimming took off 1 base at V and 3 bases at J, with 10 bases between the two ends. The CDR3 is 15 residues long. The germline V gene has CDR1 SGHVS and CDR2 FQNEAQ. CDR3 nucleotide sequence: TGTGCCAGCAGCTTAGGGCAGGTTATCAATCAGCCCCAGCATTTT. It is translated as CASSLGQVINQPQHF.

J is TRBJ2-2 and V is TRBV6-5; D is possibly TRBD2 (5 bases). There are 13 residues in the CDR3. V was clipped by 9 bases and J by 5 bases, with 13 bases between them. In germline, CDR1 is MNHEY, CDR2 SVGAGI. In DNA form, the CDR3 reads TGTGCCAGTCCGGGAAGAGCGACCGGGGAGCTGTTTTTT. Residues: CASPGRATGELFF.

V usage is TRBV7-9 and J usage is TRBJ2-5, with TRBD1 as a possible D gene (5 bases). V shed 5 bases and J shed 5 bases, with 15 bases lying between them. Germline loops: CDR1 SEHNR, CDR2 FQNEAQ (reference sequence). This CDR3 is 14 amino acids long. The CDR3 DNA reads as TGTGCCAGCAGCCTAGACAGTCTAGTGGAGACCCAGTACTTC. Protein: CASSLDSLVETQYF.

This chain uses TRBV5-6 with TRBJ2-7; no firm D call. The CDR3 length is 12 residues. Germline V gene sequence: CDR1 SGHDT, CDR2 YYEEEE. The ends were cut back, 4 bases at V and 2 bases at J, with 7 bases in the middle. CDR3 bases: TGTGCCAGCAGCCTACAGACCTACGAGCAGTACTTC. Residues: CASSLQTYEQYF.

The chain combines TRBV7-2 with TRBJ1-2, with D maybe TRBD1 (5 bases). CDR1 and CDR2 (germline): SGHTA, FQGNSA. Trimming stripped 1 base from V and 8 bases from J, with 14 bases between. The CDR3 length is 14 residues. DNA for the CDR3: TGTGCCAGCAGCTTAGAACCGCAACAGGCGGGCTACACCTTC. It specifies CASSLEPQQAGYTF.

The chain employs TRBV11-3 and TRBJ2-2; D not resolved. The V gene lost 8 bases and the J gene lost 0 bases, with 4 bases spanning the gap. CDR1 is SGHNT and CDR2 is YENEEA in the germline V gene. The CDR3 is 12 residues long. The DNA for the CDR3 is TGTGCCAGCCAACCGAACACCGGGGAGCTGTTTTTT. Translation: CASQPNTGELFF. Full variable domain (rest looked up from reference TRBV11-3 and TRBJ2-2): EAGVVQSPRYKIIEKKQPVAFWCNPISGHNTLYWYLQNLGQGPELLIRYENEEAVDDSQLPKDRFSAERLKGVDSTLKIQPAELGDSAVYLCASQPNTGELFFGEGSRLTVL.

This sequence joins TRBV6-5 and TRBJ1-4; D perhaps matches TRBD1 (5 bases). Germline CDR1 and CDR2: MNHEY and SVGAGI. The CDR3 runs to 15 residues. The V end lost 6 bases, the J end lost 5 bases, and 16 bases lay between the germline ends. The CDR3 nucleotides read TGTGCCAGCAGCACTGGACACTCTGGGAATGAAAAACTGTTTTTT. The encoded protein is CASSTGHSGNEKLFF.

CDR3 bases: TGTGCCAGCAGTTTATACCCGTTACGACAGGGTATAGATACGCAGTATTTT. This codes for CASSLYPLRQGIDTQYF. The chain has TRBV27 and TRBJ2-3; 7 bases are a match to TRBD1. The junction had 12 bases not matched to a gene; V was cut back by 1 base and J by 5 bases. The CDR3 spans 17 residues. The germline gives CDR1 MNHEY, CDR2 SMNVEV (reference sequence).

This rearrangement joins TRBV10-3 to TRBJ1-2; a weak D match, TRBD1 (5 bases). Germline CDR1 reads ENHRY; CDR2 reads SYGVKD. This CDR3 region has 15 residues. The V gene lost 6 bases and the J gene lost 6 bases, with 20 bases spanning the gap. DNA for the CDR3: TGTGCCATCAGCAGGGAGGAGGGAAAGGGGAATGGCTACACCTTC. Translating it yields CAISREEGKGNGYTF.

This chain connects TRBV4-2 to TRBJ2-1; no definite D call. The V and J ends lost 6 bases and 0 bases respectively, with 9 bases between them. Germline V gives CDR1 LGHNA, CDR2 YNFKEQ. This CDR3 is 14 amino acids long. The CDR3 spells CASSTGSSYNEQFF. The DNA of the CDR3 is TGTGCCAGCAGTACCGGAAGCTCCTACAATGAGCAGTTCTTC.